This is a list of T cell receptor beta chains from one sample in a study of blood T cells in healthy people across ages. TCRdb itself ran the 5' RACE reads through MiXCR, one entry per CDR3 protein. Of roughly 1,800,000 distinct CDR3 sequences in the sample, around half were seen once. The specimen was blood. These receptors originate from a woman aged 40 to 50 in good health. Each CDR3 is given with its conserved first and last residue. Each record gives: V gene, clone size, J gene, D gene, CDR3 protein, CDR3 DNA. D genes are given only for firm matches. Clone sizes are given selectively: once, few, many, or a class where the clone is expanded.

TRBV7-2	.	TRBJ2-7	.	CASSLMSSEQYF	TGTGCCAGCAGCTTAATGAGCTCCGAGCAGTACTTC
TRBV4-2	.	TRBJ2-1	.	CASSQDSSWGHNEQFF	TGTGCCAGCAGCCAAGATTCAAGTTGGGGGCACAATGAGCAGTTCTTC
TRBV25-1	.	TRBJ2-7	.	CASNQGGGSYEQYF	TGTGCCAGCAACCAAGGGGGGGGGAGCTACGAGCAGTACTTC
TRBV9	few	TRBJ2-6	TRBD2	CASSPHSGGASGANVLTF	TGTGCCAGCAGCCCTCATAGCGGGGGGGCCTCTGGGGCCAACGTCCTGACTTTC
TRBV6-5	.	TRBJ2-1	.	CASRVAQGYNEQFF	TGTGCCAGCAGGGTAGCGCAGGGGTACAATGAGCAGTTCTTC
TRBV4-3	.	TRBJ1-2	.	CASSQGGPAAYGYTF	TGCGCCAGCAGCCAAGGAGGGCCGGCTGCCTATGGCTACACCTTC
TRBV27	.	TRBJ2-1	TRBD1	CASRWTGGHNEQFF	TGTGCCAGCAGATGGACAGGGGGTCACAATGAGCAGTTCTTC
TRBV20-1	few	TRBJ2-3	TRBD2	CSAGGLAGDNTDTQYF	TGCAGTGCGGGGGGACTAGCGGGGGACAACACAGATACGCAGTATTTT
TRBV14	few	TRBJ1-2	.	CASSLGTHGYTF	TGTGCCAGCAGCCTCGGAACCCATGGCTACACCTTC
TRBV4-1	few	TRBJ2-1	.	CASSHRTVNEQFF	TGCGCCAGCAGCCACCGGACAGTCAATGAGCAGTTCTTC
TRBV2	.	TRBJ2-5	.	CASRRQQIKETQYF	TGTGCCAGCAGACGACAGCAGATTAAAGAGACCCAGTACTTC
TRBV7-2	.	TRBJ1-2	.	CASSLGSSNYGYTF	TGTGCCAGCAGCTTAGGCAGCTCTAACTATGGCTACACCTTC
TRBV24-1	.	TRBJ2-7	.	CATSEGESYEQYF	TGTGCCACCAGTGAGGGTGAGTCCTACGAGCAGTACTTC
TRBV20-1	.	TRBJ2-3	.	CSAKQVATDTQYF	TGCAGTGCAAAGCAGGTAGCGACAGATACGCAGTATTTT
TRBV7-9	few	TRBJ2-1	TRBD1	CASSGDSPSYNEQFF	TGTGCCAGCAGCGGGGACAGCCCATCCTACAATGAGCAGTTCTTC
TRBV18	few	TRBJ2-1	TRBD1	CASSLLTGGDEQFF	TGTGCCAGCTCACTCCTGACAGGGGGGGATGAGCAGTTCTTC
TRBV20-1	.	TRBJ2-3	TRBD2	CSATERGPGDTQYF	TGCAGTGCTACGGAGCGGGGGCCGGGAGATACGCAGTATTTT
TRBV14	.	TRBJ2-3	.	CASSQESGGWTQYF	TGTGCCAGCAGCCAAGAGAGTGGCGGGTGGACGCAGTATTTT
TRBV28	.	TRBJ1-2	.	CASSQPTVSNYGYTF	TGTGCCAGCAGCCAACCGACAGTTTCTAACTATGGCTACACCTTC